The 15 T cell receptor beta chains reported below all come from one sample, sequenced in a study of CXCR3-negative and CXCR3-positive naive CD8 T cells (dated by TCRdb to the late 2010s). TCRdb records NextSeq 550 as the sequencer. The Human TCR Profiling Kit (MiLaboratory) was used to prepare UMI-labeled 5' RACE TRB cDNA libraries. The reads underwent TCRdb reprocessing, giving one record for each CDR3 protein sequence and no DNA. The sample's clone listing holds about 46,000 distinct CDR3 sequences. About 2.3% of the sample is in the top ten clones. Material: naive CXCR3- CD8+ T cells from blood. The cell subset or site label of this sample denotes: CD45RO-CCR7+CD27+CD95- naive CD8+ T cells lacking CXCR3 (TNR3-). Receptors were obtained from a human donor in good health. Some clones in this sample may be carry-over from other donors' samples.

This chain uses TRBV7-9 with TRBJ2-1; lacking DNA, the TRBD1 call made by TCRdb goes unchecked. The CDR3 covers 18 residues. CDR1 and CDR2 from the germline V gene are SEHNR and FQNEAQ (reference sequence). CDR3 sequence: CASSSIGQGERVGNEQFF.

CDR3: CASTPWRDGTQYF. The chain couples TRBV25-1 to TRBJ2-5; the D call of TRBD2 rests on TCRdb alone, since no DNA is present to check it. The CDR3 consists of 13 residues. The germline gives CDR1 MGHDK, CDR2 SYGVNS.

This sequence joins TRBV10-3 and TRBJ1-1. The CDR3 is 16 residues long. Germline-derived CDR1 and CDR2 are ENHRY and SYGVKD. CDR3 protein: CAISESTGELNTEAFF.

The chain links TRBV5-1 to TRBJ2-7; the D gene TCRdb calls, TRBD1, cannot be checked with no DNA. This CDR3 region has 17 residues. Per germline, CDR1 SGHRS and CDR2 YFSETQ. The CDR3 sequence is CASSPGTGALFPYEQYF.

V gene TRBV28 combines with J gene TRBJ2-7; there is no DNA to check the TCRdb D call of TRBD1. The CDR3 has 14 amino acids. Per the germline V gene, CDR1 is MDHEN and CDR2 is SYDVKM. The CDR3 sequence: CASGRGHSSYEQYF.

The chain links TRBV28 to TRBJ2-1; as DNA is missing, the TRBD1 call by TCRdb cannot be tested. The CDR3 consists of 16 residues. Per germline, CDR1 MDHEN and CDR2 SYDVKM. CDR3 residues: CASSSYRTSSYNEQFF.

This sequence joins TRBV7-9 and TRBJ1-4. This CDR3 is built from 11 residues. Germline V gene sequence: CDR1 SEHNR, CDR2 FQNEAQ (reference sequence). The CDR3 spells CASSRNEKLFF.

CDR3 sequence reads: CSATPLNDEQYF. The V gene is TRBV20-1, the J gene TRBJ2-7. The CDR3 runs 12 residues. Germline V gives CDR1 DFQATT, CDR2 SNEGSKA (reference sequence).

The genes are TRBV29-1 and TRBJ1-5. The CDR3 has 12 residues. From germline, CDR1 is SQVTM and CDR2 ANQGSEA. This chain's CDR3 is CSVRLENQPQHF.

V usage is TRBV12-3 or TRBV12-4 and J usage is TRBJ2-5; there is no DNA to check the TCRdb D call of TRBD1. The length of the CDR3 is 13 residues. The CDR3 sequence is CAASRGVGETQYF.

The chain carries TRBV5-5 and TRBJ2-3. The germline V gene has CDR1 SGHKS and CDR2 YYEKEE (reference sequence). The CDR3 runs to 15 residues. The CDR3 here is CASSLLEHSTDTQYF.

This rearrangement joins TRBV9 to TRBJ1-1; TCRdb's D call of TRBD1 is untestable without DNA. The CDR3 consists of 14 residues. Germline CDR1 is SGDLS and CDR2 is YYNGEE. The CDR3 reads CASRWGPSNTEAFF.

The rearrangement uses TRBV7-9 and TRBJ1-1; TCRdb's D call, TRBD1, is unchecked because there is no DNA. Germline V CDR1 and CDR2: SEHNR, FQNEAQ (reference sequence). The CDR3 runs to 17 residues. The chain's CDR3 is CASSPTGGKGWAAEAFF.

V usage is TRBV6-2 or TRBV6-3 and J usage is TRBJ2-7; TCRdb gives TRBD2 as the D gene, but with no DNA this cannot be confirmed. Germline V lookup: CDR1 MNHEY, CDR2 SVGEGT. CDR3 length: 19 amino acids. The CDR3 spells CASSYSVGTGTSVNWEQYF.

The genes are TRBV28 and TRBJ2-4; TCRdb calls TRBD2, which cannot be checked without DNA. In germline, CDR1 is MDHEN, CDR2 SYDVKM. CDR3 length equals 17 residues. The CDR3 reads CASSFPTSGQAKNIKYF.